The 32 T cell receptor beta chains in this list originate from one sample, sequenced in a study of T cell repertoires in cytomegalovirus infection. Via MiXCR, TCRdb re-called the reads, giving one row per CDR3 protein. In the table there are roughly 300,000 distinct CDR3 sequences, roughly a quarter of which are singletons. Sequencing was performed on PBMCs. All receptors derive from a human donor in good health (CMV status not recorded). Some clones in this sample may be carry-over from other donors' samples.

The J gene is TRBJ2-5, the V gene TRBV7-6; the D gene is possibly TRBD2 (5 bases). The V end lost 5 bases, the J end lost 2 bases, and 12 bases lay between the germline ends. Germline CDR1 SGHVS, CDR2 FNYEAQ. The CDR3 length is 14 residues. This CDR3 is CASSPLRGQETQYF. CDR3 nucleotides: TGTGCCAGCAGCCCCCTTCGGGGACAAGAGACCCAGTACTTC.

The gene calls are TRBV2 and TRBJ1-2; D is unresolved. Germline-derived CDR1 and CDR2 are SNHLY and FYNNEI. Trimming shortened V by 6 bases and J by 9 bases, and 17 bases separated the two germline ends. This CDR3 has 13 amino acids. The CDR3: CASSLERSDSYTF. In DNA, the CDR3 is TGTGCCAGCAGCCTCGAGAGGTCAGATAGCTACACCTTC.

The V call is TRBV6-5, the J call TRBJ2-1; D unresolved. The germline V gene has CDR1 MNHEY and CDR2 SVGAGI. Trimming took 0 bases from V and 9 from J, leaving 6 bases between them. The CDR3 spans 12 residues. The CDR3: CASSYSGGEQFF. The DNA for the CDR3 is TGTGCCAGCAGTTACTCCGGTGGTGAGCAGTTCTTC.

This clonotype was seen a few times. V usage is TRBV28 and J usage is TRBJ2-7; 8 positions agree with TRBD2. The V gene end was trimmed by 5 bases and the J gene end by 2 bases; junction bases not matched to a gene: 5. The germline V gene has CDR1 MDHEN and CDR2 SYDVKM. The CDR3 length is 14 residues. CDR3 bases: TGTGCCAGCAGTGAACTAGCGGAGACCTACGAGCAGTACTTC. It encodes CASSELAETYEQYF.

The chain couples TRBV7-2 to TRBJ1-2; no firm D call. CDR3 length: 14 amino acids. Germline CDR1 is SGHTA and CDR2 is FQGNSA. V gave up 1 base and J gave up 1 base, with 7 bases separating them. The CDR3 spells CASSLVPINYGYTF. For the CDR3, the DNA is TGTGCCAGCAGCTTAGTCCCAATTAACTATGGCTACACCTTC.

This clonotype was detected a few times. The chain links TRBV6-1 to TRBJ2-3; D may be TRBD2 (6 bases). V gave up 4 bases and J gave up 1 base, with 12 bases separating them. Germline assignment: CDR1 MNHNS and CDR2 SASEGT. The CDR3 runs 15 residues. CDR3 region: CASSGRRGGTDTQYF. The CDR3 DNA is TGTGCCAGCAGTGGGAGGAGGGGAGGCACAGATACGCAGTATTTT.

This clonotype was seen ten or more times. This sequence joins TRBV7-2 and TRBJ2-1; 9 nucleotides align to TRBD2. This CDR3 is built from 16 residues. Germline assignment: CDR1 SGHTA and CDR2 FQGNSA. Losses at the gene ends were 5 bases for V and 8 bases for J; bases not matched to a gene: 13. The CDR3 DNA follows: TGTGCCAGCAGCCCCCTCCGAGCGGGAGGACTCCATGAGCAGTTCTTC. Translated: CASSPLRAGGLHEQFF.

The chain carries TRBV28 and TRBJ2-3; 8 nucleotides agree with TRBD1. Germline V gives CDR1 MDHEN, CDR2 SYDVKM. V was clipped by 5 bases and J by 0 bases; unmatched bases: 4. This CDR3 comprises 15 residues. The CDR3 nucleotides read TGTGCCAGCAGTCCGACAGGGGCTAGCACAGATACGCAGTATTTT. Protein: CASSPTGASTDTQYF.

This clonotype was recorded many times. This chain uses TRBV7-2 with TRBJ2-7, with 7 nucleotides matching TRBD1. This CDR3 is built from 15 residues. Germline V lookup: CDR1 SGHTA, CDR2 FQGNSA. V was clipped by 2 bases and J by 4 bases; unmatched bases: 8. DNA for the CDR3: TGTGCCAGCAGCTTAAAAGGGGGCGTTATGTACGAGCAGTACTTC. The encoded protein is CASSLKGGVMYEQYF.

V usage is TRBV5-6 and J usage is TRBJ1-2; D is ambiguous. The V end lost 1 base, the J end lost 1 base, and 23 bases lay between the germline ends. Per the germline V gene, CDR1 is SGHDT and CDR2 is YYEEEE. The CDR3 has 19 residues. CDR3 in DNA: TGTGCCAGCAGCTTGAGCCCCTTTGTTGATTTAACAAGTAACTATGGCTACACCTTC. The encoded protein is CASSLSPFVDLTSNYGYTF.

This clonotype was observed a handful of times. The chain couples TRBV30 to TRBJ1-4; D not certain. The CDR3 has 12 amino acids. The V gene's germline CDR1 is GTSNPN and CDR2 SVGIG (reference sequence). V was clipped by 4 bases and J by 5 bases, with 8 bases between them. The CDR3 sequence is CAWMASNEKLFF. For the CDR3, the DNA is TGTGCCTGGATGGCCTCAAATGAAAAACTGTTTTTT. Complete variable domain (other parts from reference TRBV30 and TRBJ1-4): SQTIHQWPATLVQPVGSPLSLECTVEGTSNPNLYWYRQAAGRGLQLLFYSVGIGQISSEVPQNLSASRPQDRQFILSSKKLLLSDSGFYLCAWMASNEKLFFGSGTQLSVL.

The chain uses TRBV20-1 and TRBJ1-6, with 9 bases aligning to TRBD1. Unmatched junction bases numbered 10, after V lost 0 bases and J lost 7 bases. Per the germline V gene, CDR1 is DFQATT and CDR2 is SNEGSKA (reference sequence). The length of the CDR3 is 17 residues. CDR3 nucleotides: TGCAGTGCTAGAGATCTTAAAGGACAGGGGTACAATTCACCCCTCCACTTT. It encodes CSARDLKGQGYNSPLHF.

This clonotype was observed a handful of times. The chain has TRBV6-2 or TRBV6-3 and TRBJ1-1; TRBD1 agrees at 11 bases. The CDR3 spans 16 residues. Germline assignment: CDR1 MNHEY and CDR2 SVGEGT. The V and J ends lost 5 bases and 1 base, in that order; junction bases with no gene match: 6. The CDR3 nucleotides read TGTGCCAGCAGTCCGGGGGACAGGGGGTGGAACACTGAAGCTTTCTTT. It specifies CASSPGDRGWNTEAFF.

This clonotype was counted between two and nine times. The CDR3 region has the DNA TGTGCCAGCAGTTCCTACAGGGGTGACAATGAGCAGTTCTTC. This gives the protein CASSSYRGDNEQFF. The chain is built from TRBV28 and TRBJ2-1; 7 bases fit TRBD1. V lost 4 bases to trimming and J lost 5 bases; unmatched junction nucleotides: 5. The CDR3 runs 14 residues. Looked up from germline, CDR1 is MDHEN and CDR2 is SYDVKM.

In regard to this clonotype: A much more abundant neighbour one base away suggests this may be a read error. The chain has TRBV5-1 and TRBJ2-3; D is undetermined. The V and J ends lost 3 bases and 0 bases respectively, with 5 bases between them. Germline assignment: CDR1 SGHRS and CDR2 YFSETQ. The CDR3 is 13 amino acids. For the CDR3, the DNA is TGCGCCAGCAGCTGGGAAAGCACAGATACGCAGTATTTT. It is translated as CASSWESTDTQYF.

This chain connects TRBV27 to TRBJ2-2, with TRBD2 matching over 9 bases. The CDR3 runs 14 residues. V was clipped by 6 bases and J by 3 bases; unmatched bases: 2. Germline V gene sequence: CDR1 MNHEY, CDR2 SMNVEV (reference sequence). The CDR3 loop is CASRSGGYTGELFF. In DNA, the CDR3 is TGTGCCAGCAGGAGCGGGGGGTACACCGGGGAGCTGTTTTTT.

Concerning this clonotype: Its ends do not fully match the called genes, so a read error is possible. The chain has TRBV7-2 and TRBJ2-7; no reliable D call. The CDR3 runs to 14 residues. Germline V CDR1 and CDR2: SGHTA, FQGNSA. CDR3 region: CARSLSPSSDEQYF. The CDR3 nucleotides are TGTGCCAGAAGCTTATCGCCTTCCTCGGACGAGCAGTACTTC.

This clonotype was seen a handful of times. J is TRBJ2-3 and V is TRBV5-4; 11 bases are shared with TRBD2. The CDR3 has 16 amino acids. CDR1 is SGHNT and CDR2 is YYREEE in the germline V gene (reference sequence). V was pared by 4 bases and J by 2 bases, with 6 bases of the junction left unmatched. CDR3: CASSRLTSGTTDTQYF. In nucleotides, the CDR3 is TGTGCCAGCAGCCGATTGACTAGCGGGACCACAGATACGCAGTATTTT.

This clonotype was seen a handful of times. This chain joins TRBV7-2 and TRBJ2-2; 9 nucleotides line up with TRBD1. Germline CDR1 reads SGHTA; CDR2 reads FQGNSA. The ends lost 1 base at V and 6 bases at J; junction bases unmatched: 9. The CDR3 runs 17 residues. CDR3 sequence: CASSLDTGTGTAGELFF. The CDR3 DNA sequence: TGTGCCAGCAGCTTAGACACCGGGACAGGGACGGCCGGGGAGCTGTTTTTT.

This clonotype was counted between two and nine times. The chain is built from TRBV7-3 and TRBJ2-1, with TRBD2 as a possible D gene (5 bases). Germline V CDR1 and CDR2: SGHTA, FQGTGA. V was cut by 5 bases and J by 2 bases, with 16 bases left in between. The CDR3 runs to 16 residues. CDR3 in DNA: TGTGCCAGCAGCCCTCAAGCTAGCAGTACCTACAATGAGCAGTTCTTC. This sequence encodes CASSPQASSTYNEQFF.

In this sample, this clonotype turned up many times. The chain uses TRBV7-9 and TRBJ2-1, with TRBD2 matching 10 bases. Germline V gene data show CDR1 as SEHNR and CDR2 as FQNEAQ (reference sequence). V gave up 5 bases and J gave up 4 bases; unmatched junction bases: 8. The length of the CDR3 is 16 residues. The CDR3 protein is CASSVPGLAAYNEQFF. CDR3 bases: TGTGCCAGCAGCGTCCCCGGACTAGCGGCTTACAATGAGCAGTTCTTC.

This clonotype has more than one count but fewer than ten. The chain has TRBV20-1 and TRBJ2-7; maybe TRBD1 (5 bases). Trimming cost V 3 bases and J 7 bases, with 16 bases left between them. There are 13 residues in the CDR3. Germline V gene data show CDR1 as DFQATT and CDR2 as SNEGSKA (reference sequence). CDR3 region: CSASLLQGQEQYF. CDR3 in DNA: TGCAGTGCTAGTCTACTCCAGGGTCAGGAGCAGTACTTC.

This rearrangement joins TRBV28 to TRBJ1-5; D unresolved. The CDR3 contains 15 residues. Germline CDR1 MDHEN, CDR2 SYDVKM. Between the trimmed V and J ends, which lost 0 bases and 3 bases, there was a span of 9 bases. CDR3 residues: CASSLWLGSNQPQHF. The CDR3 region has the DNA TGTGCCAGCAGTTTATGGCTGGGATCCAATCAGCCCCAGCATTTT. Full variable domain (outside the CDR3, taken from reference TRBV28 and TRBJ1-5): DVKVTQSSRYLVKRTGEKVFLECVQDMDHENMFWYRQDPGLGLRLIYFSYDVKMKEKGDIPEGYSVSREKKERFSLILESASTNQTSMYLCASSLWLGSNQPQHFGDGTRLSIL.

In its sample, this clonotype was seen many times. V usage is TRBV19 and J usage is TRBJ2-3; D gene ambiguous. Germline V lookup: CDR1 LNHDA, CDR2 SQIVND (reference sequence). V lost 5 bases and J lost 1, with 10 bases in between. This CDR3 region has 14 residues. The DNA for the CDR3 is TGTGCCAGTAGTTGGCGAGAAGGCACAGATACGCAGTATTTT. It is translated as CASSWREGTDTQYF.

This sequence joins TRBV28 and TRBJ2-7; no firm D call. Deletions cut 8 bases from V and 7 bases from J, with 18 bases between. The CDR3 has 13 amino acids. The germline V gene has CDR1 MDHEN and CDR2 SYDVKM. In DNA, the CDR3 is TGTGCCAGCCGGTATGTTGAGATGAGGGAGCAGTACTTC. This gives the protein CASRYVEMREQYF.

This clonotype was counted at least ten times. The rearrangement uses TRBV11-2 and TRBJ2-5; 7 positions agree with TRBD1. The trim removed 5 bases at V and 2 bases at J, leaving 5 bases unmatched. The germline V gene encodes CDR1 SGHAT and CDR2 FQNNGV. The CDR3 covers 14 residues. The CDR3 DNA reads as TGTGCCAGCAGCCCGGGACAGAGACAAGAGACCCAGTACTTC. Translated, it gives CASSPGQRQETQYF. Full variable domain (rest looked up from reference TRBV11-2 and TRBJ2-5): EAGVAQSPRYKIIEKRQSVAFWCNPISGHATLYWYQQILGQGPKLLIQFQNNGVVDDSQLPKDRFSAERLKGVDSTLKIQPAKLEDSAVYLCASSPGQRQETQYFGPGTRLLVL.

In its sample, this clonotype was seen many times. The chain joins TRBV7-2 to TRBJ1-5, with D possibly being TRBD1 (5 bases). The ends were cut back, 1 base at V and 3 bases at J, with 13 bases in the middle. CDR1 and CDR2 (germline): SGHTA, FQGNSA. This CDR3 has 16 residues. DNA of the CDR3: TGTGCCAGCAGCTTAGTTGGTGGGGGAACCAATCAGCCCCAGCATTTT. Amino acids: CASSLVGGGTNQPQHF.

Only a few counts were recorded for this clonotype. The CDR3 nucleotides are TGTGCCAGCAGCTTCATGTCCCAAGCGGGATATGGTAACGAGCAGTACTTC. This codes for CASSFMSQAGYGNEQYF. The V and J genes are TRBV7-2 and TRBJ2-7; 7 positions agree with TRBD2. Per the germline V gene, CDR1 is SGHTA and CDR2 is FQGNSA. This CDR3 region has 17 residues. Trimming cost V 3 bases and J 5 bases; bases outside gene matches: 16.

The sample holds a few counts of this clonotype. The chain joins TRBV6-1 to TRBJ1-2; D remains ambiguous. From germline, CDR1 is MNHNS and CDR2 SASEGT. V was clipped by 6 bases and J by 2 bases, with 7 bases between them. The CDR3 is made up of 12 amino acids. The CDR3 DNA is TGTGCCAGCAGCACAGAGAACTATGGCTACACCTTC. Translating it yields CASSTENYGYTF.

There are a few counts of this clonotype. The V gene is TRBV15, the J gene TRBJ2-3; maybe TRBD1 (5 bases). Germline V gene sequence: CDR1 LNHNV, CDR2 YYDKDF (reference sequence). This CDR3 region has 16 residues. V was trimmed by 0 bases and J by 6 bases, leaving 16 bases between them. The CDR3 coding sequence is TGTGCCACCAGCAGAGATTTCCAGGGCGATTTCGATACGCAGTATTTT. It yields the protein CATSRDFQGDFDTQYF.

The chain is built from TRBV7-2 and TRBJ2-1; D is perhaps TRBD2 (6 bases). The germline gives CDR1 SGHTA, CDR2 FQGNSA. The CDR3 totals 13 residues. The germline V and J ends were trimmed by 4 bases and 7 bases, with 11 bases remaining between them. The CDR3 sequence: CASSSWAGNEQFF. CDR3 bases: TGTGCCAGCAGCTCCTGGGCGGGAAATGAGCAGTTCTTC.

This sequence joins TRBV5-1 and TRBJ2-7; 13 bases are shared with TRBD2. The CDR3 is 15 residues long. Germline V gives CDR1 SGHRS, CDR2 YFSETQ. With V trimmed by 4 bases and J by 3 bases, 4 bases remained unmatched. CDR3 DNA sequence: TGCGCCAGCAGCAACCGGACTAGCGGGGGCTACGAGCAGTACTTC. Its protein is CASSNRTSGGYEQYF.